Below, one T cell receptor (beta chain) is given with its context. Its antigen has not been determined. No much larger clonotype is one base removed from it; base qualities were not supplied. In the same sample, other DNA sequences code for this CDR3. Each collaborating institution followed its own protocols to collect whole blood in K2EDTA tubes. For TCRbeta analysis, collaborators shipped samples as frozen whole blood, isolated PBMCs, or DNA extracted from either of those sample types. TCRbeta CDR3 regions were amplified from genomic DNA using the immunoSEQ Assay, a bias-controlled multiplex PCR. On the authors' methods: The number of nucleated cells in each sample was estimated by amplification of reference gene primers within the assay. To quantify the absolute abundance of each unique TCRbeta CDR3 rearrangement, sequence reads were collapsed and filtered. For each sample, productive Simpson clonality was calculated as the square root of Simpson's diversity index across productive rearrangements. This is the immuneACCESS table as TCRdb keeps it, with only in-frame sequences that have V and J called. A part of the clones is gone; compared with another copy, unresolved V genes explain less than half, and the rest is unexplained. The DNA gave D and trimming, while V, J and clone size come from that table. In this sample the table shows around 27,000 clones, 80% to 90% of which occur a single time. The ten top clones hold 20% to 30% of the sample.

The data originate from a study of blood T cell repertoires in COVID-19 (dated by TCRdb to 2018 to 2021). Turning to the overall study: The collaborator samples originated in the United States, Italy and Spain and spanned the acute and convalescent phases of COVID-19. The prospective study material was composed of cDNA or gDNA derived from T cells, B-cell-depleted T cells, or PBMCs. Subjects who had been exposed to COVID-19, were actively infected with it, or had recovered from it provided the deeply sampled blood TCRbeta repertoires that made up the dataset. The repertoires were released in a freely available public database meant as a resource for research on the immune response to SARS-CoV-2. The samples were drawn from the first 160 participants of the ongoing ImmuneRACE study and from 950 to 1,500 subjects provided by 6 global collaborators. A de-identified subject ID, COVID-19 status, age in years and sex were almost always included in the sample metadata. Where HLA class I and class II types were available, the types were taken from metadata supplied by the sample provider, not from assay-based typing.

The germline V and J ends show losses of 10 bases and 4 bases respectively, and no gene match explains 3 bases of the junction. The CDR3 spans 11 residues, from the cysteine through the phenylalanine. Only the CDR3 region is kept as DNA, spanning 33 bases read in frame from base 1. As encoded in the germline V gene (reference sequence), CDR1 is LNHDA while CDR2 is SQIVND. The study at large found these results: How much clinical and demographic metadata was included differed by source and by participant, and the metadata was provided uncurated.

The sequence was obtained from a human donor in a cohort sampled during active COVID-19. The sequencing sample was made of peripheral blood. Recombination joined TRBV19 with TRBJ2-7; 8 middle bases align to TRBD1. The DNA is as follows: TGTGCCACCCAGGGGGCGTACGAGCAGTACTTC. Translated, this is CATQGAYEQYF.